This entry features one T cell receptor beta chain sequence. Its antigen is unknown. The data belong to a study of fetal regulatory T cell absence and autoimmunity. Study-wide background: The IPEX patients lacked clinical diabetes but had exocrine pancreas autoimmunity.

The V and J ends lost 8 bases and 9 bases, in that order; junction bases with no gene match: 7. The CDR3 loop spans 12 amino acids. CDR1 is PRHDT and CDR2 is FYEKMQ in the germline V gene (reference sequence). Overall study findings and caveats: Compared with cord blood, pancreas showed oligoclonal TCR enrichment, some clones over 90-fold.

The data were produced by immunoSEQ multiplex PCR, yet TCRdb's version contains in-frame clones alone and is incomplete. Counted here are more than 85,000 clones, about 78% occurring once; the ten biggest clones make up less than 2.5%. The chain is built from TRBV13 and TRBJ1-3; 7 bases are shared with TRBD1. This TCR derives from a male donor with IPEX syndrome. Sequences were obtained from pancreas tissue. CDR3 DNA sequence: TGTGCCAGCCCACAGGGGACAGTCACCATATATTTT. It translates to CASPQGTVTIYF.